This entry is about one T cell receptor beta chain. The record originates from a study of blood T cell repertoires in COVID-19. On the study more broadly: Donors in the United States, Italy and Spain gave samples during acute or convalescent COVID-19. The cDNA or gDNA used as material had been derived from T cells, B-cell-depleted T cells, or PBMCs.

The CDR3 runs to 17 residues. Germline CDR1 is LNHDA and CDR2 is SQIVND (reference sequence). J was trimmed by 5 bases and V by 3 bases; bases with no gene match: 9. Method: immunoSEQ multiplex PCR; TCRdb's copy keeps in-frame clones and lacks some. Of a few hundred thousand clones in the sample, roughly 86% were seen once. Participants came from 24 US areas, aged about 18 to 95 years. The TCR comes from a young woman who had recovered from COVID-19. The source material was PBMCs or T cells enriched from blood (not recorded which). The chain uses TRBV19 and TRBJ1-5, with 11 positions matching TRBD1. For the CDR3, the DNA is TGTGCCAGTAGTATCCGGACAGGGGGCGTTAGGGATCAGCCCCAGCATTTT. Amino acid sequence: CASSIRTGGVRDQPQHF.